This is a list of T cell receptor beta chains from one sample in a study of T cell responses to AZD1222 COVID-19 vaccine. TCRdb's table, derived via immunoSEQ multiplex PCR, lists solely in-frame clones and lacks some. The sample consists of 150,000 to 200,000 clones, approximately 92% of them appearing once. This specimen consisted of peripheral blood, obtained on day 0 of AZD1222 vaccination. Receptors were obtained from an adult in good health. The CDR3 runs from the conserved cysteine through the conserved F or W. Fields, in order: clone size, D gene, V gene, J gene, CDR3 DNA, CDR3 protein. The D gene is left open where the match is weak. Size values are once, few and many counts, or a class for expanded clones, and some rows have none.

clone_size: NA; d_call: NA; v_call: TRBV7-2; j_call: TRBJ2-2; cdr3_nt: TGTGCCAGCAGCTTACTAGGAGGGGCCCCGGTAACCGGGGAGCTGTTTTTT; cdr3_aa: CASSLLGGAPVTGELFF
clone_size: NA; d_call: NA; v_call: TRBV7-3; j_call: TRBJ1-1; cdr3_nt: TGTGCCAGCAGCCTGGACAGCAGGAACACTGAAGCTTTCTTT; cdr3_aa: CASSLDSRNTEAFF
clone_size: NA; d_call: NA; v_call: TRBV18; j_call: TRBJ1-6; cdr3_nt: TGTGCCAGCTCACCATTCGATAGCTCCTATAATTCACCCCTCCACTTT; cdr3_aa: CASSPFDSSYNSPLHF
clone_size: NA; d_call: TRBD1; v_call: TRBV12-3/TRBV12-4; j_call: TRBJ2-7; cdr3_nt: TGTGCCACCCTTAAGACAGGGTCCTACGAGCAGTACTTC; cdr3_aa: CATLKTGSYEQYF
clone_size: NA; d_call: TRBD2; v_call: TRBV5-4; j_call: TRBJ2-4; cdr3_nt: TGTGCCAGCAGCTTCGAACTAGCGGGGGCCGGGGAAAACATTCAGTACTTC; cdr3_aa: CASSFELAGAGENIQYF
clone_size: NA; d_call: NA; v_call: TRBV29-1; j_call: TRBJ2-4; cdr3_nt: TGCAGCGTGGCCGGGACAGCCAAAAACATTCAGTACTTC; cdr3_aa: CSVAGTAKNIQYF
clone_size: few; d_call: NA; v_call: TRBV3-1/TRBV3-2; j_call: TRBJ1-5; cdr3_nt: TGTGCCAGCAGCCAAGATCTAAGTCAGCCCCAGCATTTT; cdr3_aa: CASSQDLSQPQHF
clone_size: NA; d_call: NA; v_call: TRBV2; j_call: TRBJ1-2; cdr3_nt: TGTGCCCCCAGGGTGTCAGGTGGTGGCTACACCTTC; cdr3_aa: CAPRVSGGGYTF
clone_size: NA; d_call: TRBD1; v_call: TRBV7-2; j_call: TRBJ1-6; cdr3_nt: TGTGCCAGCAGCTTAGACGGGACAGGGATACATTCACCCCTCCACTTT; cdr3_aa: CASSLDGTGIHSPLHF
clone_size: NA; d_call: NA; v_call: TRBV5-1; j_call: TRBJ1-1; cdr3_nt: TGCGCCAGCAGCTTGGGGGGTGAGGGCACTGAAGCTTTCTTT; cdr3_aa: CASSLGGEGTEAFF
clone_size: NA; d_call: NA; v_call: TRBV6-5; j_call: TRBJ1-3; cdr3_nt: TGTGCCAGTTCTGACACGAGCTCTGGAAACACCATATATTTT; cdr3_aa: CASSDTSSGNTIYF
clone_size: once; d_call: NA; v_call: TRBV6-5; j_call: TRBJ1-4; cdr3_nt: TGTGCCAGCAGTTCTGTAACGGCGCCAACTAATGAAAAACTGTTTTTT; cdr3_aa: CASSSVTAPTNEKLFF
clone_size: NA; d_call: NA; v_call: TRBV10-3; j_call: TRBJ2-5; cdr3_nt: TGTGCCATCAGTGAGCAGGGCCCCCAAGAGACCCAGTACTTC; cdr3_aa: CAISEQGPQETQYF
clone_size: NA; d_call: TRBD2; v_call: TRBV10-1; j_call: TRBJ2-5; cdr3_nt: TGCGCCAGCAGTGTGGGCTTAGCGGGGACACAAGAGACCCAGTACTTC; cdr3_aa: CASSVGLAGTQETQYF
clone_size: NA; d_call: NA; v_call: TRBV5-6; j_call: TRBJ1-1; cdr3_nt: TGTGCCAGCAGCTTCATGGGGAGGGGGTTGGGCACTGAAGCTTTCTTT; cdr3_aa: CASSFMGRGLGTEAFF
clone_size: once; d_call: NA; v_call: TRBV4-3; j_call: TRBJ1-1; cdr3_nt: TGCGCCAGCAGCCAAGAGGGTGTCTACAGCTTCGGGAACACTGAAGCTTTCTTT; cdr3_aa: CASSQEGVYSFGNTEAFF
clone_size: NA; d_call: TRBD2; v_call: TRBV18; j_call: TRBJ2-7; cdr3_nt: TGTGCCAGCTCACCCCTCGGGGGGAGCTCCTACGAGCAGTACTTC; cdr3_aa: CASSPLGGSSYEQYF
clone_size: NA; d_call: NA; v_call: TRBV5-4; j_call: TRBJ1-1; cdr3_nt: TGTGCCAGCAGCGCCCGATTCGGGTCCACTGAAGCTTTCTTT; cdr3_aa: CASSARFGSTEAFF
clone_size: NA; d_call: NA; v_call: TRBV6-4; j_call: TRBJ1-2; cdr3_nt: TGTGCCAGCAGTGAGGAACTATCATGGCTAAGTGGCTACACCTTC; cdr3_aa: CASSEELSWLSGYTF
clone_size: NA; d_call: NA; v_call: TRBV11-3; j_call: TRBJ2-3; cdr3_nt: TGTGCCAGCAGCTTCGGGACTAGCACAGATACGCAGTATTTT; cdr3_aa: CASSFGTSTDTQYF
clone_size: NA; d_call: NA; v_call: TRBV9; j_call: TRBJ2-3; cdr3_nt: TGTGCCAGCAGCGTAGATTTTGTGGGGAGCACAGATACGCAGTATTTT; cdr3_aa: CASSVDFVGSTDTQYF
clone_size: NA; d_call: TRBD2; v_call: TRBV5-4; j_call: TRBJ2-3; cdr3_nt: TGTGCCAGCAGCTTGTTCAGCGGGGGGGCCCCAGATACGCAGTATTTT; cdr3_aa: CASSLFSGGAPDTQYF
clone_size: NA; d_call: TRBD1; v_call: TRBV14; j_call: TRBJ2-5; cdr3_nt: TGTGCCAGCAGCCACGGGACAGGGGCCCCAGAGACCCAGTACTTC; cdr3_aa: CASSHGTGAPETQYF
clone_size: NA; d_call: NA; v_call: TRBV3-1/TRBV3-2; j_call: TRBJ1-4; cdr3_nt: TGTGCCAGCAGCAAACAGGGAGATGAAAAACTGTTTTTT; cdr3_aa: CASSKQGDEKLFF
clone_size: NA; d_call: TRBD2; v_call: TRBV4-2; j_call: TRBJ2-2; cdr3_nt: TGTGCCAGCAGCCAAGAGCTAGCGGGGGGCTTGGGGGAGCTGTTTTTT; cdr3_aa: CASSQELAGGLGELFF
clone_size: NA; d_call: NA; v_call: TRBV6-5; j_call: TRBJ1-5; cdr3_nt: TGTGCCAGCACCCCCAGGGACCCTAGCAATCAGCCCCAGCATTTT; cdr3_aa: CASTPRDPSNQPQHF
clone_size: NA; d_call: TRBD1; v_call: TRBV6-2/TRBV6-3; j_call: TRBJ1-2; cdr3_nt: TGTGCCAGCAGTTCACAGGGGGCTTCCGCTGGCTACACCTTC; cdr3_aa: CASSSQGASAGYTF
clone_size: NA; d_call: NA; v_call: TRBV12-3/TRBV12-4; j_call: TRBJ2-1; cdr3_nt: TGTGCCAGCAGTTTAGGACCGAGGAATGAGCAGTTCTTC; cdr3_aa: CASSLGPRNEQFF
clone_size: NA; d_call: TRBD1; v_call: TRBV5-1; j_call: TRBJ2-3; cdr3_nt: TGCGCCAGCTGGCCGGGACAGACCTCAGATACGCAGTATTTT; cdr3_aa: CASWPGQTSDTQYF
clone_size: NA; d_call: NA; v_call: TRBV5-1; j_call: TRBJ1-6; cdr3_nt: TGCGCCAGCAGCTTTGCGGTGAGCTCCTATAATTCACCCCTCCACTTT; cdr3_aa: CASSFAVSSYNSPLHF
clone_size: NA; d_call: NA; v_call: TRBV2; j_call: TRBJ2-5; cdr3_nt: TGTGCCAGCGGAGGACTGGCCCTAACCCAGTACTTC; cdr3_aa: CASGGLALTQYF
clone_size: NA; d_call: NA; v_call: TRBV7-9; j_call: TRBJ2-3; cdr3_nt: TGTGCCAGCAGCTTGGGGCAGAGCACAGATACGCAGTATTTT; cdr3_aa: CASSLGQSTDTQYF
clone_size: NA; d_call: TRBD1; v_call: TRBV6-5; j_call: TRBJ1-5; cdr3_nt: TGTGCCAGCAGGGGACAGTATAGCAATCAGCCCCAGCATTTT; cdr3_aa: CASRGQYSNQPQHF
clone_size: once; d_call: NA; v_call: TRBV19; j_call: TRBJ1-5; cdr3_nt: TGTGCCAGTAGTATAATCGGGGGGACCGGCAATCAGCCCCAGCATTTT; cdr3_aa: CASSIIGGTGNQPQHF
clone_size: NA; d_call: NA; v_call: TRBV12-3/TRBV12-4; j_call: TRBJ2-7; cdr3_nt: TGTGCCAGCAGTTTCGAGGGATACGAGCAGTACTTC; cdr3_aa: CASSFEGYEQYF
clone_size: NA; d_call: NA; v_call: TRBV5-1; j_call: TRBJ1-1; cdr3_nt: TGCGCCAGCACCATGGGGACATCAAACACTGAAGCTTTCTTT; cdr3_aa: CASTMGTSNTEAFF
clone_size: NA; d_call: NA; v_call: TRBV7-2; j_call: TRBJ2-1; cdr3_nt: TGTGCCAGCAGCCCTAGGCATGAGCAGTTCTTC; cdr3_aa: CASSPRHEQFF
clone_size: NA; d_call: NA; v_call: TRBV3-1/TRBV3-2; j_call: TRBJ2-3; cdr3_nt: TGTGCCAGCAGCCGCTGGGCGTCGGGTCGAGGTGAAGATACGCAGTATTTT; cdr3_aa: CASSRWASGRGEDTQYF
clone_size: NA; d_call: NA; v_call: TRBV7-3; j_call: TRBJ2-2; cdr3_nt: TGTGCCAGCAGCTTCCAGGGCGGGGAGCTGTTTTTT; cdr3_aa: CASSFQGGELFF
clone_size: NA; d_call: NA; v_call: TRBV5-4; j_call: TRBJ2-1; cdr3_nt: TGTGCCAGCAGCTCTGGAGGCCCTAGCAGGTCGGGCAATGAGCAGTTCTTC; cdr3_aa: CASSSGGPSRSGNEQFF
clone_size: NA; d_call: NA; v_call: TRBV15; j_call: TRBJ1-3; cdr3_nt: TGTGCCACCAGCAGAGACCCGACCTCCTCTGGAAACACCATATATTTT; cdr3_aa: CATSRDPTSSGNTIYF
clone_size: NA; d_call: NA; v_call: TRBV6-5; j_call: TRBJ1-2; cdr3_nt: TGTGCCAGCACCGAGGGGTATGGCTACACCTTC; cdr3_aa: CASTEGYGYTF
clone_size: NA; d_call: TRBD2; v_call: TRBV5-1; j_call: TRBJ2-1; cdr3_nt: TGCGCCAGCAGCGGCCTGAGCGGGGCTTCCTACAATGAGCAGTTCTTC; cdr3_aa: CASSGLSGASYNEQFF
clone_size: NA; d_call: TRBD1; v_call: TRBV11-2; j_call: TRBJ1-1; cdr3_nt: TGTGCCAGCAGCTTCCGGGACAGGGGCCTTGAAGCTTTCTTT; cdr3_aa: CASSFRDRGLEAFF
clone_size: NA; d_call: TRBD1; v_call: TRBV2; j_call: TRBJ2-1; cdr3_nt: TGTGCCAGCAACAAGGGACAGGGTAACAATGAGCAGTTCTTC; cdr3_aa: CASNKGQGNNEQFF
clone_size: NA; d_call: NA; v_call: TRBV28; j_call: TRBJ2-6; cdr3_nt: TGTGCCAGCAGTTTGACTAACGCTGGGGCCAACGTCCTGACTTTC; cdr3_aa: CASSLTNAGANVLTF
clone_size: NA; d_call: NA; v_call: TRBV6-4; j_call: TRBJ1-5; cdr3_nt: TGTGCCAGCAGTGGGGGTCAGCCCCAGCATTTT; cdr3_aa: CASSGGQPQHF
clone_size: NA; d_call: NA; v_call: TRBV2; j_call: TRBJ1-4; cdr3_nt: TGTGCCGGCAGTGAAAGCCCGCGGGCGGAATCGAATGAAAAACTGTTTTTT; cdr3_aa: CAGSESPRAESNEKLFF
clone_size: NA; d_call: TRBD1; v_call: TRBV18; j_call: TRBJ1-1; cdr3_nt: TGTGCCAGCTCACCGCAGGGGGCAGGCCGCACGAACACTGAAGCTTTCTTT; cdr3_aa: CASSPQGAGRTNTEAFF
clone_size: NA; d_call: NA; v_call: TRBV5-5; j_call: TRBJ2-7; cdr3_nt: TGTGCCAGCAGCGATCGTCCATTAGCCCACGAGCAGTACTTC; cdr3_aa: CASSDRPLAHEQYF
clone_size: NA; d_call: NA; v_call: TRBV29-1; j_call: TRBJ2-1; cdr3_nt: TGCAGCGTTGCCCTCGGGGTCTATGAGCAGTTCTTC; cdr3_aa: CSVALGVYEQFF
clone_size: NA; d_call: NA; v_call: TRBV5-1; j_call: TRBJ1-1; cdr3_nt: TGCGCCAGCAGCTTGAGGGCGGGGGCGCCAGGGAACACTGAAGCTTTCTTT; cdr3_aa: CASSLRAGAPGNTEAFF
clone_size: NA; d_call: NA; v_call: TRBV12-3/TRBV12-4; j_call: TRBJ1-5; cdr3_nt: TGTGCCAGCAGCCCGGGGCCATCGCAGCCCCAGCATTTT; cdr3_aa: CASSPGPSQPQHF
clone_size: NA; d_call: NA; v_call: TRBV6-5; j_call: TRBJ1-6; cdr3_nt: TGTGCCAGCAGCTCGGGAGTAGATAATTCACCCCTCCACTTT; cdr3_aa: CASSSGVDNSPLHF